Listed here are 22 T cell receptor beta chains from one sample, sequenced in a study of blood T cell repertoires in COVID-19. TCRdb's table, derived via immunoSEQ multiplex PCR, lists solely in-frame clones and lacks some. The sample gives 60,000 or so clones, 70% to 90% of which show up once; around 17% is in the top ten. Material: peripheral blood. The receptors stem from a human donor in a cohort sampled during active COVID-19.

This clone showed up just a few times. The chain is built from TRBV11-2 and TRBJ2-1; D may be TRBD1 (6 bases). The CDR3 is made up of 20 amino acids. Germline lookup yields CDR1 SGHAT and CDR2 FQNNGV. Trimming cost V 0 bases and J 4 bases, with 25 bases left between them. The CDR3 region is CASSLDHYRVSYFGYNEQFF. The CDR3 DNA is TGTGCCAGCAGCTTAGATCATTACAGGGTCAGTTACTTTGGGTACAATGAGCAGTTCTTC. Filled out from reference TRBV11-2 and TRBJ2-1, the complete variable domain reads EAGVAQSPRYKIIEKRQSVAFWCNPISGHATLYWYQQILGQGPKLLIQFQNNGVVDDSQLPKDRFSAERLKGVDSTLKIQPAKLEDSAVYLCASSLDHYRVSYFGYNEQFFGPGTRLTVL.

J is TRBJ2-1 and V is TRBV19; D gene unclear. CDR1 and CDR2 from the germline V gene are LNHDA and SQIVND (reference sequence). The V end lost 3 bases, the J end lost 5 bases, and 11 bases lay between the germline ends. The CDR3 is 14 residues long. The CDR3 DNA follows: TGTGCCAGTAGTATGTGGTCAGTCAACAATGAGCAGTTCTTC. Translation gives CASSMWSVNNEQFF.

This rearrangement joins TRBV10-2 to TRBJ2-1; 9 positions match TRBD1. With 6 bases clipped from V and 10 bases from J, the junction kept 10 bases outside the gene matches. This CDR3 has 14 amino acids. CDR1 is WSHSY, CDR2 SAAADI, per germline. CDR3 residues: CASRIGGQGGEQFF. The CDR3 DNA is TGCGCCAGCAGGATCGGGGGACAGGGTGGCGAGCAGTTCTTC.

V usage is TRBV5-1 and J usage is TRBJ2-7; 7 bases agree with TRBD1. CDR3 length: 16 amino acids. Germline V gene lookup returns CDR1 SGHRS and CDR2 YFSETQ. The V and J ends lost 3 bases and 0 bases, in that order; junction bases with no gene match: 9. CDR3 nucleotides: TGCGCCAGCAGCTGGAGGACAGGTCCTCCCTCCTACGAGCAGTACTTC. Its translation: CASSWRTGPPSYEQYF. Full variable domain (remainder filled in from reference TRBV5-1 and TRBJ2-7): KAGVTQTPRYLIKTRGQQVTLSCSPISGHRSVSWYQQTPGQGLQFLFEYFSETQRNKGNFPGRFSGRQFSNSRSEMNVSTLELGDSALYLCASSWRTGPPSYEQYFGPGTRLTVT.

Comments on this clone: The sample has other DNA sequences that encode this CDR3 too. The rearrangement uses TRBV20-1 and TRBJ2-7, with TRBD2 as a possible D gene (5 bases). With 3 bases removed from V and 5 bases from J, the gap between germline ends came to 8 bases. The CDR3 consists of 11 residues. The germline CDR1 and CDR2 sequences are DFQATT and SNEGSKA (reference sequence). Here the CDR3 DNA reads TGCAGTGCTAGGAGCGGCCACGAGCAGTACTTC. This encodes CSARSGHEQYF.

This chain links TRBV7-2 with TRBJ2-5; 12 bases map to TRBD2. CDR3 length: 16 residues. With 0 bases clipped from V and 7 bases from J, the junction kept 6 bases outside the gene matches. Germline CDR1 is SGHTA and CDR2 is FQGNSA. This chain's CDR3 is CASSLALAGGTGTQYF. CDR3 nucleotides: TGTGCCAGCAGCTTAGCACTAGCGGGGGGAACGGGGACCCAGTACTTC.

This clone was seen once. The genes are TRBV2 and TRBJ2-3; a weak D match, TRBD1 (6 bases). This CDR3 is built from 12 residues. V was shortened by 7 bases and J by 1 base, with 6 bases between the two germline ends. Germline V gives CDR1 SNHLY, CDR2 FYNNEI. The CDR3 here is CASNRGTDTQYF. The CDR3 bases are TGTGCCAGCAACAGGGGCACAGATACGCAGTATTTT. The entire variable domain, with the rest obtained from reference TRBV2 and TRBJ2-3, is as follows: EPEVTQTPSHQVTQMGQEVILRCVPISNHLYFYWYRQILGQKVEFLVSFYNNEISEKSEIFDDQFSVERPDGSNFTLKIRSTKLEDSAMYFCASNRGTDTQYFGPGTRLTVL.

Here the CDR3 DNA reads TGTGCCAGCAGCCCGGGACAGGGGGTGGGGGAGACCCAGTACTTC. It codes for CASSPGQGVGETQYF. The chain links TRBV7-8 to TRBJ2-5, with 11 positions matching TRBD1. This CDR3 comprises 15 residues. Germline V CDR1 and CDR2: SGHVS, FQNEAQ. J lost 5 bases, V lost 5 bases, and 7 bases had no gene match.

V and J are TRBV15 and TRBJ1-2, with 8 bases matching TRBD1. V shed 1 base, J shed 0 bases, and the junction held 13 bases outside the gene matches. Germline-derived CDR1 and CDR2 are LNHNV and YYDKDF (reference sequence). The CDR3 extends over 19 amino acids. The CDR3 region has the DNA TGTGCCACCAGCAGAGGGAACAGGGGGGCTCTCTCTTCTAACTATGGCTACACCTTC. It encodes CATSRGNRGALSSNYGYTF.

The chain couples TRBV2 to TRBJ2-3; unclear D gene. The CDR3 runs to 11 residues. Trimming removed 6 bases at V and 6 bases at J, with 7 bases between. Germline assignment: CDR1 SNHLY and CDR2 FYNNEI. The CDR3 protein is CASRLYDTQYF. Written as DNA, the CDR3 is TGTGCCAGCAGACTCTATGATACGCAGTATTTT.

This clone came up once. This rearrangement joins TRBV11-3 to TRBJ2-4, with TRBD2 identical over 10 bases. Germline V gives CDR1 SGHNT, CDR2 YENEEA. This CDR3 comprises 14 residues. V dropped 4 bases and J dropped 7; count of bases not matched to a gene: 4. The CDR3 protein is CASSSAGGPNIQYF. The DNA of the CDR3 is TGTGCCAGCAGCTCAGCGGGGGGGCCTAACATTCAGTACTTC.

V is TRBV2 and J is TRBJ2-1; 7 nucleotides align to TRBD1. The J segment lost 2 bases and the V segment lost 2 bases, leaving 3 bases of the junction unmatched. Germline CDR1 and CDR2: SNHLY and FYNNEI. CDR3 length: 15 residues. The CDR3, as DNA: TGTGCCAGCAGTGAACAGGGGGACCCCTACAATGAGCAGTTCTTC. This encodes CASSEQGDPYNEQFF.

The chain joins TRBV29-1 to TRBJ2-1; 10 bases match TRBD1. Germline loops: CDR1 SQVTM, CDR2 ANQGSEA. CDR3 size: 11 residues. Trimming took 6 bases from V and 15 from J; bases not matched to a gene: 8. The CDR3 DNA follows: TGCAGCGTCGGACAGGGGGACGACGGGTTCTTC. Translated, it gives CSVGQGDDGFF.

This chain connects TRBV27 to TRBJ1-1, with a tentative D call TRBD1 (5 bases). CDR1 is MNHEY and CDR2 is SMNVEV in the germline V gene (reference sequence). V lost 10 bases and J lost 1, with 22 bases in between. The CDR3 spans 16 residues. Here the CDR3 reads CATISTRVGRNTEAFF. The DNA of the CDR3 is TGTGCCACCATATCCACCAGGGTCGGAAGGAACACTGAAGCTTTCTTT.

In this sample, this clone turned up a few times. In DNA, the CDR3 is TGTGCCAGCAGCATCAGACAGGGAGGCGAAATCGCGCAGTTCTTC. It encodes CASSIRQGGEIAQFF. The V gene is TRBV5-4, the J gene TRBJ2-1, with D perhaps matching TRBD1 (7 bases). This CDR3 has 15 residues. Trimming took off 4 bases at V and 12 bases at J, with 23 bases between the two ends. The germline V gene has CDR1 SGHNT and CDR2 YYREEE (reference sequence).

The chain recombines TRBV6-2 or TRBV6-3 with TRBJ2-7; D gene uncertain. Germline CDR1 is MNHEY and CDR2 is SVGEGT. There are 14 residues in the CDR3. V was pared by 9 bases and J by 3 bases, with 18 bases between. The DNA for the CDR3 is TGTGCCAGTAGTCATGGCGGCTTTAGCTACGAGCAGTACTTC. It specifies CASSHGGFSYEQYF.

A few counts support this clone. The chain carries TRBV30 and TRBJ1-1, with a weak D call TRBD1 (6 bases). Trimming took off 2 bases at V and 1 base at J, with 17 bases between the two ends. This CDR3 region has 16 residues. From germline, CDR1 is GTSNPN and CDR2 SVGIG (reference sequence). CDR3 protein: CAWSRGTLQRNTEAFF. DNA of the CDR3: TGTGCCTGGAGTAGGGGGACATTACAACGGAACACTGAAGCTTTCTTT.

This chain connects TRBV20-1 to TRBJ2-5; D ambiguous. Germline loops: CDR1 DFQATT, CDR2 SNEGSKA (reference sequence). V lost 6 bases to trimming and J lost 5 bases, with 4 bases between them. The CDR3 contains 9 residues. CDR3 residues: CSASETQYF. In nucleotides, the CDR3 is TGCAGTGCCTCTGAGACCCAGTACTTC.

The chain employs TRBV24-1 and TRBJ2-5; no clear D. The V gene's germline CDR1 is KGHDR and CDR2 SFDVKD. The CDR3 length is 14 residues. Trimming removed 3 bases from V and 5 bases from J, with 12 bases in between. CDR3 sequence (DNA): TGTGCCACCAGTGATGTAACGGTGCGGGAGACCCAGTACTTC. Encoded protein: CATSDVTVRETQYF.

The chain employs TRBV12-3 or TRBV12-4 and TRBJ2-7; D not certain. The V end lost 5 bases, the J end lost 7 bases, and 15 bases lay between the germline ends. This CDR3 comprises 13 residues. As DNA, the CDR3 is TGTGCCAGCAGTCCCCTGGGCCCGCGAGAGCAGTACTTC. Translating it yields CASSPLGPREQYF.

The chain has TRBV18 and TRBJ2-7; D not certain. Germline lookup yields CDR1 KGHSH and CDR2 LQKENI. The length of the CDR3 is 13 residues. Trimming removed 0 bases at V and 10 bases at J, with 13 bases between. The CDR3 here is CASSPPMSTAQYF. The CDR3, as DNA: TGTGCCAGCTCACCACCTATGAGCACCGCTCAGTACTTC. Drawing the rest from reference TRBV18 and TRBJ2-7, the complete variable domain is NAGVMQNPRHLVRRRGQEARLRCSPMKGHSHVYWYRQLPEEGLKFMVYLQKENIIDESGMPKERFSAEFPKEGPSILRIQQVVRGDSAAYFCASSPPMSTAQYFGPGTRLTVT.

This clone was seen just once. This chain uses TRBV10-3 with TRBJ2-5; 7 positions agree with TRBD1. CDR1 is ENHRY and CDR2 is SYGVKD in the germline V gene. CDR3 length: 13 residues. V shed 7 bases and J 2 bases; nucleotides not matched to a gene: 4. The CDR3 DNA is TGTGCCATCAAAGGGACAGAACAAGAGACCCAGTACTTC. Protein: CAIKGTEQETQYF.